This T cell receptor beta chain is drawn from a study of early stage breast cancer tumors. Study summary: Of around 15 invasive breast tumors, around 13 were hormone receptor-positive, HER2-negative.

Between the trimmed V and J ends, which lost 5 bases and 0 bases, there was a span of 14 bases. Germline loops: CDR1 SGHTA, CDR2 FQGNSA. The CDR3 has 17 residues. Here immunoSEQ multiplex PCR was the method, and the copy in TCRdb shows in-frame clones only, minus some. The sample shows about 72,000 clones, around four fifths of them seen only once. The sequence came from a person in their sixties or seventies with breast cancer. The rearrangement joins TRBV7-2 to TRBJ2-6; no reliable D call. The material sequenced was blood. CDR3 residues: CASSPSVSPSGANVLTF. CDR3 nucleotides: TGTGCCAGCAGCCCGTCGGTCTCGCCCTCTGGGGCCAACGTCCTGACTTTC. The full variable domain, its missing parts supplied by reference TRBV7-2 and TRBJ2-6, is GAGVSQSPSNKVTEKGKDVELRCDPISGHTALYWYRQSLGQGLEFLIYFQGNSAPDKSGLPSDRFSAERTGGSVSTLTIQRTQQEDSAVYLCASSPSVSPSGANVLTFGAGSRLTVL.